Reported below is one TCR beta chain. Original methodology: Reference gene primer amplification in the assay estimated nucleated cell counts. Profiled with immunoSEQ multiplex PCR; TCRdb holds only in-frame clones, not every one. V and J calls and clone size follow that table, whereas D and trimming were derived from the DNA. The sample contains just under 80,000 clones, 80% to 90% of which appear only once. The data originate from a study of blood T cell repertoires in COVID-19. Across the whole study: Material from acute and convalescent COVID-19 was sourced from the United States, Italy and Spain. PBMCs, B-cell-depleted T cells, or T cells provided the cDNA or gDNA that made up the material.

Germline CDR1 and CDR2: MDHEN and SYDVKM. This CDR3 has 13 amino acids. V lost 6 bases and J lost 8, with 16 bases in between. The chain joins TRBV28 to TRBJ1-2; weak D call: TRBD1 (6 bases). Material: peripheral blood. The origin of this receptor is a human donor in a cohort sampled during active COVID-19. CDR3 amino acids: CASRPGTSQGYTF. The CDR3 DNA is TGTGCCAGCAGGCCCGGGACATCGCAGGGCTACACCTTC.